The clone carrying this TCR beta chain was recorded many times. The limits of the CDR3 on the DNA are not certain, so only TCRdb's listed CDR3 is given. Per the original data handling: A typical sample had roughly 91,000 TCRs, with about 20,000 to 700,000 overall. A single record per CDR3 protein comes from TCRdb applying MiXCR to the RACE reads. TCRdb, rather than the study authors, made the V and J calls. The profile shows about 90,000 distinct CDR3 sequences, roughly a tenth of them singletons. The data belong to a study of human T cells and chemical hapten exposure. Background on the study: Diphenylcyclopropenone was administered weekly to the scalp of patients throughout the approximately 25-week study.

Time point here: patch test 3, about 24 weeks after DPC sensitization. The treatment was: therapeutic diphenylcyclopropenone sensitization with weekly scalp DPC. Ends included, the CDR3 has 15 residues. Germline CDR1 and CDR2: LNHDA and SQIVND (reference sequence). The source material was whole blood, sampled in connection with sensitization to the hapten diphenylcyclopropenone (DPC). The clonotype originates from a woman in her twenties or thirties with alopecia areata. Some clones in this sample may be carry-over from other donors' samples. V usage is TRBV19 and J usage is TRBJ2-1; the listed D gene, TRBD2, was not tested against the DNA. This CDR3 reads CASSIVGDFGNEQFF.